This TCR beta chain is from a study of blood T cell repertoires in COVID-19. The wider study: Acute and convalescent COVID-19 specimens originated in the United States, Italy and Spain. From T cells, B-cell-depleted T cells, or PBMCs came the material, which was cDNA or gDNA.

Per the authors' pipeline: Amplification from reference gene primers served as the basis for estimated nucleated cell counts. Libraries were prepared by immunoSEQ multiplex PCR; TCRdb keeps only in-frame clonotypes and omits some of them. Clonal size and the V and J genes are those of that table, whereas D and trimming came from the DNA. Here the sample spans about 64,000 clones, approximately 86% being singletons. Per the germline V gene, CDR1 is SGDLS and CDR2 is YYNGEE. The CDR3 runs to 14 residues. V was trimmed by 3 bases and J by 5 bases, leaving 11 bases between them. The receptor was isolated from a man aged 40-49 years with acute or convalescent COVID-19. The sample consisted of peripheral blood. This chain links TRBV9 with TRBJ2-2; TRBD1 might be the D (5 bases). The CDR3 nucleotides read TGTGCCAGCAGCGCCCAGCAGGGAACCGGGGAGCTGTTTTTT. Translating it yields CASSAQQGTGELFF.